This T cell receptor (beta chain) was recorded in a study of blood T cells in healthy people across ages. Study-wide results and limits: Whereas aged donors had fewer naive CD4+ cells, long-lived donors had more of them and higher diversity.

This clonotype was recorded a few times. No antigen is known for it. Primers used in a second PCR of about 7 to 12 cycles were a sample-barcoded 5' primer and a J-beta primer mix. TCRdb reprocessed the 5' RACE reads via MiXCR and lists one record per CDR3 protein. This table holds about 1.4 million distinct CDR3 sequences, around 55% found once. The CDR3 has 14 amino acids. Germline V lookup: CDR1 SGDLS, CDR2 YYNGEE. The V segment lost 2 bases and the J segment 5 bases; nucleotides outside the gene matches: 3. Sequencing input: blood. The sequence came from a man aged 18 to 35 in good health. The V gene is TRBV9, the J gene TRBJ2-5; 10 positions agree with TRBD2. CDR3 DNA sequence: TGTGCCAGCAGCGTGACTAGCGGGTATGAGACCCAGTACTTC. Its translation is CASSVTSGYETQYF.